This entry lists 31 T cell receptor beta chains sequenced from one sample in a study of Graves' ophthalmopathy and Graves' hyperthyroidism (dated by TCRdb to the late 2010s). Reads for this sample came from an Illumina HiSeq 2000. For repertoire sequencing, TCR beta CDR3 regions were amplified from RNA transcripts. A first-round RT-PCR used HTBI primers with the Qiagen OneStep RT-PCR kit, followed by a second-round multiplex PCR, size selection and purification. TCRdb passed the public sequencing reads through fastp at Q25 and MiXCR, retaining productive beta sequences. Each CDR3 protein gets just one entry, which takes the most common genes and DNA from the rows behind it. For this sample the table gives some 160,000 distinct CDR3 sequences, of which around two fifths were detected only once. The ten top clones hold 7.5% to 10% of the sample. Sequencing used peripheral blood. These receptors were collected from a man aged 25 to 45 with Graves' ophthalmopathy. Donor details come from another sample of the same person, matched by shared clones.

About this clonotype: The junction shows a germline mismatch at one end, possibly a read error. The chain links TRBV6-4 to TRBJ2-7; 9 nucleotides match TRBD1. Per germline, CDR1 MRHNA and CDR2 SNTAGT. The CDR3 has 12 residues. The CDR3 DNA reads TGTGCCAGCACCTTAAGGTGGACAGGGGTCGACTTC. Protein product: CASTLRWTGVDF.

This clonotype was observed at least ten times. Written as DNA, the CDR3 is TGTGCCAGCAGCCTCGGAAGGGATGGCTACACCTTC. Its translation is CASSLGRDGYTF. The rearrangement uses TRBV12-3 or TRBV12-4 and TRBJ1-2; D unresolved. The CDR3 length is 12 residues. V dropped 6 bases and J dropped 6 bases, with 11 bases sitting between them.

The chain employs TRBV7-2 and TRBJ2-5; no reliable D call. The V end lost 2 bases, the J end lost 2 bases, and 9 bases lay between the germline ends. The germline V gene encodes CDR1 SGHTA and CDR2 FQGNSA. The CDR3 sequence is 14 residues long. In DNA form, the CDR3 reads TGTGCCAGCAGCTTAAACTGGAAACAAGAGACCCAGTACTTC. Translating it yields CASSLNWKQETQYF.

The chain combines TRBV6-1 with TRBJ1-5; D possibly corresponds to TRBD1 (6 bases). This CDR3 has 15 amino acids. V was shortened by 7 bases and J by 0 bases, with 13 bases between the two germline ends. Germline CDR1 MNHNS, CDR2 SASEGT. The chain's CDR3 is CASKKTGTSNQPQHF. In DNA, the CDR3 is TGTGCCAGCAAGAAAACAGGGACTAGCAATCAGCCCCAGCATTTT.

This clonotype was counted at least ten times. The rearrangement joins TRBV28 to TRBJ1-1; D call uncertain. This CDR3 comprises 12 residues. Germline-derived CDR1 and CDR2 are MDHEN and SYDVKM. V was pared by 6 bases and J by 6 bases, with 11 bases between. CDR3 sequence (DNA): TGTGCCAGCAGCCTTCGTAACCCTGAAGCTTTCTTT. Protein product: CASSLRNPEAFF. The full variable domain, with the rest looked up from reference TRBV28 and TRBJ1-1, is DVKVTQSSRYLVKRTGEKVFLECVQDMDHENMFWYRQDPGLGLRLIYFSYDVKMKEKGDIPEGYSVSREKKERFSLILESASTNQTSMYLCASSLRNPEAFFGQGTRLTVV.

A single count supports this clonotype. This rearrangement joins TRBV6-1 to TRBJ2-7, with 7 bases that match TRBD1. Losses at the gene ends were 6 bases for V and 3 bases for J; bases not matched to a gene: 11. Looked up from germline, CDR1 is MNHNS and CDR2 is SASEGT. CDR3 length: 15 residues. DNA for the CDR3: TGTGCCAGCAGCCGAAAGGGTGCAGGGGGCTACGAGCAGTACTTC. Its protein product is CASSRKGAGGYEQYF.

This clonotype occurred many times. The V and J genes are TRBV28 and TRBJ1-2; D not resolved. This CDR3 contains 14 residues. Looked up from germline, CDR1 is MDHEN and CDR2 is SYDVKM. V was cut by 4 bases and J by 2 bases, with 11 bases left in between. CDR3 amino acids: CASSYPHGNYGYTF. The CDR3 DNA is TGTGCCAGCAGTTATCCCCACGGAAACTATGGCTACACCTTC.

This clonotype was picked up many times. This sequence joins TRBV30 and TRBJ1-1; D perhaps matches TRBD1 (6 bases). The CDR3 spans 19 residues. Germline V gives CDR1 GTSNPN, CDR2 SVGIG (reference sequence). Trimming pared 4 bases from V and 1 base from J, leaving 28 bases between. Written as DNA, the CDR3 is TGTGCCTGGACCCTCCCCCTGGACAGCACGCTTCGGTGGAACACTGAAGCTTTCTTT. It translates to CAWTLPLDSTLRWNTEAFF.

In this sample, this clonotype turned up a few times. The chain combines TRBV6-2 or TRBV6-3 with TRBJ2-2; TRBD2 is a possible D gene (5 bases). The germline CDR1 and CDR2 sequences are MNHEY and SVGEGT. The CDR3 is made up of 14 amino acids. V was pared by 4 bases and J by 3 bases, with 9 bases between. The CDR3 nucleotides are TGTGCCAGCAGTTCTCTGCGGGACACCGGGGAGCTGTTTTTT. Translating gives CASSSLRDTGELFF.

This rearrangement joins TRBV28 to TRBJ2-5; TRBD1 agrees at 7 bases. Unmatched junction bases numbered 8, after V lost 2 bases and J lost 2 bases. CDR1 is MDHEN, CDR2 SYDVKM, per germline. The CDR3 runs to 16 residues. As DNA, the CDR3 is TGTGCCAGCAGTTTAAGAGGGGACAGATTGCAAGAGACCCAGTACTTC. Its protein is CASSLRGDRLQETQYF.

CDR3 region: CASSKDSRNTGELFF. The CDR3 nucleotides read TGTGCCAGCAGCAAAGACAGCCGGAACACCGGGGAGCTGTTTTTT. The chain is built from TRBV28 and TRBJ2-2, with a possible D match to TRBD1 (5 bases). Trimming pared 6 bases from V and 1 base from J, leaving 12 bases between. Germline lookup yields CDR1 MDHEN and CDR2 SYDVKM. The CDR3 runs to 15 residues. Filled out from reference TRBV28 and TRBJ2-2, the complete variable domain reads DVKVTQSSRYLVKRTGEKVFLECVQDMDHENMFWYRQDPGLGLRLIYFSYDVKMKEKGDIPEGYSVSREKKERFSLILESASTNQTSMYLCASSKDSRNTGELFFGEGSRLTVL.

This clonotype was counted ten times or more. This rearrangement joins TRBV7-2 to TRBJ2-7, with a possible D match to TRBD2 (5 bases). Germline lookup yields CDR1 SGHTA and CDR2 FQGNSA. This CDR3 is built from 16 residues. Trimming removed 2 bases from V and 5 bases from J, with 19 bases in between. CDR3: CASSLRARRSFDEQYF. The CDR3 DNA sequence: TGTGCCAGCAGCTTAAGGGCCCGGAGGAGCTTCGACGAGCAGTACTTC.

This rearrangement joins TRBV6-1 to TRBJ1-6; D call uncertain. The CDR3 has 14 amino acids. CDR1 is MNHNS, CDR2 SASEGT, per germline. V was pared by 7 bases and J by 3 bases, with 10 bases between. The CDR3 loop is CASNRRDYNSPLHF. DNA of the CDR3: TGTGCCAGCAACCGGAGAGACTATAATTCACCCCTCCACTTT.

The chain carries TRBV12-3 or TRBV12-4 and TRBJ2-7; TRBD1 agrees at 7 bases. J was trimmed by 3 bases and V by 6 bases; bases with no gene match: 8. This CDR3 has 14 amino acids. The CDR3 region is CASSSSQGFYEQYF. CDR3 coding DNA: TGTGCCAGCAGCTCGTCACAGGGGTTCTACGAGCAGTACTTC.

Ten or more counts support this clonotype. V usage is TRBV12-3 or TRBV12-4 and J usage is TRBJ1-2; 8 positions match TRBD1. V dropped 9 bases and J dropped 8; count of bases not matched to a gene: 11. The CDR3 runs 13 residues. This chain's CDR3 is CASHLGQGGGYTF. In nucleotides, the CDR3 is TGTGCCAGTCACCTCGGACAGGGTGGAGGCTACACCTTC.

The rearrangement uses TRBV6-4 and TRBJ2-7, with D unclear. This CDR3 is built from 11 residues. The germline CDR1 and CDR2 sequences are MRHNA and SNTAGT. V shed 5 bases and J shed 6 bases, with 8 bases lying between them. In DNA form, the CDR3 reads TGTGCCAGCAGTTCTCGACTCGAGCAGTACTTC. As protein: CASSSRLEQYF.

The gene calls are TRBV12-3 or TRBV12-4 and TRBJ1-1; D might be TRBD1 (5 bases). V dropped 5 bases and J dropped 7 bases, with 11 bases sitting between them. This CDR3 region has 12 residues. The DNA for the CDR3 is TGTGCCAGCAGTGAGTCAGGGATTGAAGCTTTCTTT. It is translated as CASSESGIEAFF.

The rearrangement links TRBV24-1 to TRBJ2-7; D might be TRBD1 or TRBD2, each matching 5 bases. The V end was cut by 8 bases, the J end by 2 bases, with 12 bases between. The germline CDR1 and CDR2 sequences are KGHDR and SFDVKD. The CDR3 totals 13 residues. In nucleotides, the CDR3 is TGTGCCACCATCACCAGGGACGCCTACGAGCAGTACTTC. This encodes CATITRDAYEQYF.

The V and J genes are TRBV11-2 and TRBJ2-7; D is unclear. The CDR3 has 13 residues. V was cut by 0 bases and J by 7 bases, with 10 bases left in between. CDR1 SGHAT and CDR2 FQNNGV come from the germline V gene. CDR3: CASSLDRIPEQYF. For the CDR3, the DNA is TGTGCCAGCAGCTTAGATCGGATCCCTGAGCAGTACTTC.

This clonotype showed up many times. This chain links TRBV30 with TRBJ2-7, with D tentatively TRBD1 (6 bases). The CDR3 is made up of 11 amino acids. Looked up from germline, CDR1 is GTSNPN and CDR2 is SVGIG (reference sequence). The V end lost 5 bases, the J end lost 4 bases, and 9 bases lay between the germline ends. CDR3 region: CAWGQGYEQYF. As DNA, the CDR3 is TGTGCCTGGGGGCAGGGGTACGAGCAGTACTTC.

The chain combines TRBV7-2 with TRBJ2-5; the D gene is possibly TRBD2 (6 bases). The CDR3 is 13 amino acids. CDR1 and CDR2 from the germline V gene are SGHTA and FQGNSA. V was shortened by 6 bases and J by 7 bases, with 15 bases between the two germline ends. The CDR3 loop is CASRARTGGTQYF. The CDR3 DNA follows: TGTGCCAGCAGAGCTCGAACCGGGGGGACCCAGTACTTC.

A note on this clonotype: At one boundary the junction diverges from the germline segment, which might be a read error. The chain carries TRBV6-1 and TRBJ2-5, with D perhaps given as TRBD1 or TRBD2 (5 bases each). Germline V gene lookup returns CDR1 MNHNS and CDR2 SASEGT. The CDR3 has 12 amino acids. The chain's CDR3 is CASSPRGEAQYF. In DNA, the CDR3 is TGTGCCAGCAGTCCTAGGGGAGAGGCCCAGTACTTC.

Many counts were recorded for this clonotype. The rearrangement links TRBV24-1 to TRBJ2-4; D is unclear. The germline gives CDR1 KGHDR, CDR2 SFDVKD. This CDR3 has 16 amino acids. V lost 6 bases to trimming and J lost 0 bases, with 14 bases between them. The CDR3 sequence: CATSSGQSLAKNIQYF. In DNA form, the CDR3 reads TGTGCCACCAGTTCCGGCCAGAGCTTAGCCAAAAACATTCAGTACTTC.

This clonotype was picked up many times. V is TRBV6-5 and J is TRBJ2-5; unclear D gene. This CDR3 comprises 14 residues. V lost 2 bases, J lost 1 base, and 8 bases lay in between. Germline CDR1 MNHEY, CDR2 SVGAGI. The CDR3 reads CASSYGRSQETQYF. The CDR3 coding sequence is TGTGCCAGCAGTTACGGCAGGAGCCAAGAGACCCAGTACTTC.

The rearrangement joins TRBV27 to TRBJ2-7; TRBD1 aligns across 7 bases. This CDR3 spans 14 amino acids. Losses at the gene ends were 5 bases for V and 4 bases for J; bases not matched to a gene: 8. CDR1 and CDR2 from the germline V gene are MNHEY and SMNVEV (reference sequence). CDR3 loop: CASSDGTEGYEQYF. The CDR3, as DNA: TGTGCCAGCAGTGACGGGACAGAGGGGTACGAGCAGTACTTC.

This clonotype has more than one count but fewer than ten. This chain uses TRBV20-1 with TRBJ2-7, with D uncertain. V was pared by 3 bases and J by 3 bases, with 9 bases between. CDR3 length equals 12 residues. Germline CDR1 is DFQATT and CDR2 is SNEGSKA (reference sequence). CDR3 amino acids: CSASQENYEQYF. The CDR3 DNA reads TGCAGTGCTAGCCAGGAAAACTACGAGCAGTACTTC.

V is TRBV11-2 and J is TRBJ1-1, with 7 bases aligning to TRBD1. The germline V gene encodes CDR1 SGHAT and CDR2 FQNNGV. This CDR3 is 16 amino acids long. J lost 1 base, V lost 5 bases, and 10 bases had no gene match. DNA of the CDR3: TGTGCCAGCAGCCTACTAAGGGGGCTCGCGAACACTGAAGCTTTCTTT. It translates to CASSLLRGLANTEAFF.

The chain links TRBV6-2 or TRBV6-3 to TRBJ2-5; 7 bases are a match to TRBD2. Germline trimming cut 6 bases from V and 5 bases from J; bases unmatched to any gene: 9. CDR1 and CDR2 from the germline V gene are MNHEY and SVGEGT. This CDR3 is built from 14 residues. CDR3 coding DNA: TGTGCCAGCAGCTACGGTGCTAGCGGCGAGACCCAGTACTTC. Residues: CASSYGASGETQYF.

The chain employs TRBV12-3 or TRBV12-4 and TRBJ1-5, with TRBD1 matching 8 bases. The CDR3 sequence is 15 residues long. Trimming removed 6 bases from V and 6 bases from J; junction bases left unmatched: 10. CDR3 coding DNA: TGTGCCAGCAGAAAACCAGGGGGCTCGAGTCAGCCCCAGCATTTT. This translates into CASRKPGGSSQPQHF.

There are many counts of this clonotype. The chain uses TRBV12-3 or TRBV12-4 and TRBJ1-2; D call uncertain. The CDR3 is 14 residues long. V was clipped by 5 bases and J by 4 bases, with 14 bases between them. CDR3 loop: CASSLGEAPYGYTF. The DNA of the CDR3 is TGTGCCAGCAGTCTCGGGGAGGCTCCCTATGGCTACACCTTC.

V and J are TRBV6-1 and TRBJ2-5; the match to TRBD2 covers 9 bases. The CDR3 covers 16 residues. Trimming removed 5 bases from V and 5 bases from J; junction bases left unmatched: 12. Germline V gene data show CDR1 as MNHNS and CDR2 as SASEGT. In DNA, the CDR3 is TGTGCCAGCAGTAGCCGACAGGCGGGGGGGCGGGAGACCCAGTACTTC. It encodes CASSSRQAGGRETQYF.